Shown below are 17 T cell receptor beta chains from a single sample sequenced in a study of blood T cell repertoires in COVID-19. Sequencing was performed with immunoSEQ multiplex PCR; in TCRdb, only in-frame clones are kept and a portion is missing. There are some 97,000 clones in the sample; about nine tenths occur only once, and 1.5% to 2% lies in the top ten. The sequencing input was peripheral blood. All receptors come from a man between 60 and 75 years old with acute or convalescent COVID-19.

The chain combines TRBV6-5 with TRBJ1-1; weak D call: TRBD1 (5 bases). Trimming stripped 7 bases from V and 4 bases from J, with 16 bases between. This CDR3 is 14 amino acids long. Germline V CDR1 and CDR2: MNHEY, SVGAGI. The CDR3 bases are TGTGCCAGCATCACCCAAGGGGTCAGCACTGAAGCTTTCTTT. Residues: CASITQGVSTEAFF.

The chain employs TRBV7-8 and TRBJ2-7; no clear D. Germline V gene sequence: CDR1 SGHVS, CDR2 FQNEAQ. Trimming cost V 4 bases and J 6 bases, with 19 bases left between them. The CDR3 sequence is 15 residues long. The CDR3 nucleotides read TGTGCCAGCAGCTCCCCCGCTGTAACGGCAGGCGAGCAGTACTTC. It translates to CASSSPAVTAGEQYF. Full variable domain (outside the CDR3, taken from reference TRBV7-8 and TRBJ2-7): GAGVSQSPRYKVAKRGQDVALRCDPISGHVSLFWYQQALGQGPEFLTYFQNEAQLDKSGLPSDRFFAERPEGSVSTLKIQRTQQEDSAVYLCASSSPAVTAGEQYFGPGTRLTVT.

This chain connects TRBV28 to TRBJ1-2; D is undetermined. CDR3 length: 16 amino acids. Germline V gene sequence: CDR1 MDHEN, CDR2 SYDVKM. V was cut by 5 bases and J by 6 bases, with 22 bases left in between. CDR3 sequence reads: CASSPPLGNGVDGYTF. CDR3 in DNA: TGTGCCAGCAGTCCACCGCTCGGGAACGGGGTCGATGGCTACACCTTC.

This sequence joins TRBV18 and TRBJ1-6, with D possibly matching TRBD1 (6 bases). Trimming took off 3 bases at V and 8 bases at J, with 11 bases between the two ends. The CDR3 has 14 residues. The germline CDR1 and CDR2 sequences are KGHSH and LQKENI. CDR3 coding DNA: TGTGCCAGCTCACCGACAGGTACAGATTCACCCCTCCACTTT. Its protein is CASSPTGTDSPLHF.

In its sample, this clone was seen once. The chain couples TRBV7-2 to TRBJ1-2; 12 positions agree with TRBD1. Germline CDR1 SGHTA, CDR2 FQGNSA. This CDR3 is built from 16 residues. With 5 bases clipped from V and 6 bases from J, the junction kept 10 bases outside the gene matches. CDR3 nucleotide sequence: TGTGCCAGCAGCATCGGATTGGGACAGGGGGCGGATGGCTACACCTTC. It specifies CASSIGLGQGADGYTF.

The V gene is TRBV19, the J gene TRBJ1-2; D is possibly TRBD1 (5 bases). The CDR3 has 15 amino acids. Trimming cost V 3 bases and J 3 bases, with 14 bases left between them. The V gene's germline CDR1 is LNHDA and CDR2 SQIVND (reference sequence). In DNA, the CDR3 is TGTGCCAGTAGTATGGCAGGGCGGTTAGACTATGGCTACACCTTC. It translates to CASSMAGRLDYGYTF.

J is TRBJ1-5 and V is TRBV5-5, with D hard to call. The CDR3 consists of 16 residues. Germline loops: CDR1 SGHKS, CDR2 YYEKEE (reference sequence). Trimming took off 0 bases at V and 1 base at J, with 11 bases between the two ends. The CDR3 region has the DNA TGTGCCAGCAGCTTGGTGGTAGCTGCGAGCAATCAGCCCCAGCATTTT. This sequence encodes CASSLVVAASNQPQHF.

In nucleotides, the CDR3 is TGTGCCTGGAGTCTACTCTCTGGAAACACCATATATTTT. This gives the protein CAWSLLSGNTIYF. This chain joins TRBV30 and TRBJ1-3, with no clear D. Germline V lookup: CDR1 GTSNPN, CDR2 SVGIG (reference sequence). V lost 2 bases and J lost 0, with 5 bases in between. The length of the CDR3 is 13 residues.

The J gene is TRBJ1-1, the V gene TRBV20-1, with D uncertain. The CDR3 has 11 amino acids. Germline V gene data show CDR1 as DFQATT and CDR2 as SNEGSKA (reference sequence). V gave up 6 bases and J gave up 5 bases, with 10 bases separating them. The CDR3 sequence: CSAAGETEAFF. The CDR3 DNA reads as TGCAGTGCAGCCGGGGAGACTGAAGCTTTCTTT.

The J gene is TRBJ1-2, the V gene TRBV18; the D gene is possibly TRBD1 (6 bases). Trimming took 3 bases from V and 5 from J, leaving 16 bases between them. The CDR3 consists of 15 residues. Germline CDR1 is KGHSH and CDR2 is LQKENI. The CDR3 loop reads CASSPSAGDIYGYTF. Written as DNA, the CDR3 is TGTGCCAGCTCACCGTCGGCAGGGGACATATATGGCTACACCTTC.

The chain joins TRBV10-3 to TRBJ1-2; possibly TRBD1 for D (5 bases). The V end lost 0 bases, the J end lost 0 bases, and 8 bases lay between the germline ends. CDR1 and CDR2 (germline): ENHRY, SYGVKD. CDR3 length: 15 amino acids. CDR3 sequence: CAISESAGANYGYTF. The DNA for the CDR3 is TGTGCCATCAGTGAGTCGGCGGGGGCTAACTATGGCTACACCTTC.

This clone was seen just once. Germline is not matched at one junction end, which may reflect a read error. This chain joins TRBV5-1 and TRBJ2-1, with TRBD2 identical over 13 bases. CDR3 length equals 14 residues. Germline V gene sequence: CDR1 SGHRS, CDR2 YFSETQ. In DNA form, the CDR3 reads TGCGCCACCTCCCCGGAGGGGACTAGCGGGGCTCAGGTCTTC. It yields the protein CATSPEGTSGAQVF.

J is TRBJ1-1 and V is TRBV2; D might be TRBD1 (6 bases). This CDR3 comprises 11 residues. Looked up from germline, CDR1 is SNHLY and CDR2 is FYNNEI. The V end was cut by 5 bases, the J end by 11 bases, with 12 bases between. Here the CDR3 DNA reads TGTGCCAGCAGTACAGGGTCCCGGGCTTTCTTT. This gives the protein CASSTGSRAFF.

V gene TRBV18 combines with J gene TRBJ1-2, with D maybe TRBD1 (6 bases). Per germline, CDR1 KGHSH and CDR2 LQKENI. The CDR3 runs 14 residues. V gave up 4 bases and J gave up 10 bases, with 19 bases separating them. Here the CDR3 reads CASSRDTQTQDYTF. CDR3 in DNA: TGTGCCAGCTCACGGGACACCCAGACTCAAGACTACACCTTC.

V usage is TRBV27 and J usage is TRBJ1-5, with D perhaps matching TRBD1 (5 bases). Trimming removed 6 bases from V and 5 bases from J, with 14 bases in between. The CDR3 length is 14 residues. Germline CDR1 is MNHEY and CDR2 is SMNVEV (reference sequence). The CDR3 nucleotides are TGTGCCAGCAGGCCGACCGGACATCATCAGCCCCAGCATTTT. Its protein is CASRPTGHHQPQHF.

This chain links TRBV9 with TRBJ1-1, with D uncertain. Germline CDR1 reads SGDLS; CDR2 reads YYNGEE. There are 13 residues in the CDR3. V was pared by 0 bases and J by 10 bases, with 13 bases between. CDR3 loop: CASSVDREGGAFF. DNA of the CDR3: TGTGCCAGCAGCGTAGATAGAGAGGGCGGAGCTTTCTTT.

The rearrangement links TRBV6-5 to TRBJ1-1, with D tentatively TRBD1 (6 bases). This CDR3 has 16 amino acids. In germline, CDR1 is MNHEY, CDR2 SVGAGI. V lost 0 bases, J lost 3 bases, and 14 bases lay in between. This CDR3 is CASSYSYTGSDTEAFF. The CDR3 region has the DNA TGTGCCAGCAGTTACTCCTATACAGGGTCCGACACTGAAGCTTTCTTT.